This TCR beta chain was recovered during a study of blood T cells in healthy people across ages. The CDR3 runs to 13 residues. Alongside a J-beta primer mix, a sample-barcoded 5' primer served in a second PCR lasting roughly 7 to 12 cycles. TCRdb reprocessed the 5' RACE reads via MiXCR and lists one record per CDR3 protein. The sample yields 650,000 to 900,000 distinct CDR3 sequences, around 62% seen once. This clonotype was detected only a few times. What it binds is not known. Findings of the study overall: The donors' CMV status was not determined, possibly confounding changes in expanded clonotypes. With age, beta diversity per million T cells declined roughly linearly, significantly by 40 to 50. It was the long-lived donors that had more naive CD4+ cells and higher diversity than aged donors.

This receptor was taken from a man aged 25-45 years in good health. The sequenced material came from blood. This chain links TRBV21-1 with TRBJ1-4. TRBV21-1 is a known pseudogene. In nucleotides, the CDR3 is TGTGCCAGCAGCAAAGGTCCGAGCGAAAAACTGTTTTTT. This encodes CASSKGPSEKLFF.